This T cell receptor beta chain was sequenced during a study of T-cell memory formation after mild COVID-19. The CDR3 sequence is 17 residues long. Germline CDR1 SGHTA, CDR2 FQGNSA. The V gene lost 5 bases and the J gene lost 4 bases, with 21 bases spanning the gap. TCRdb re-called the 5' RACE reads through MiXCR, storing one row per CDR3 protein. The sample lists just under 550,000 distinct CDR3 sequences, approximately 20% seen once, with around 12% in the top ten. The specimen sequenced was PBMCs or a T cell subset sorted from them (not recorded which). The chain has TRBV7-2 and TRBJ1-3; D uncertain. This receptor was taken from an adult woman who had mild COVID-19 (a few samples of this study predate the infection). Cell type and time point are not known. Written as DNA, the CDR3 is TGTGCCAGCAGCCCCCAAAGACCTGGTCACACCGGAAACACCATATATTTT. Amino acid sequence: CASSPQRPGHTGNTIYF.